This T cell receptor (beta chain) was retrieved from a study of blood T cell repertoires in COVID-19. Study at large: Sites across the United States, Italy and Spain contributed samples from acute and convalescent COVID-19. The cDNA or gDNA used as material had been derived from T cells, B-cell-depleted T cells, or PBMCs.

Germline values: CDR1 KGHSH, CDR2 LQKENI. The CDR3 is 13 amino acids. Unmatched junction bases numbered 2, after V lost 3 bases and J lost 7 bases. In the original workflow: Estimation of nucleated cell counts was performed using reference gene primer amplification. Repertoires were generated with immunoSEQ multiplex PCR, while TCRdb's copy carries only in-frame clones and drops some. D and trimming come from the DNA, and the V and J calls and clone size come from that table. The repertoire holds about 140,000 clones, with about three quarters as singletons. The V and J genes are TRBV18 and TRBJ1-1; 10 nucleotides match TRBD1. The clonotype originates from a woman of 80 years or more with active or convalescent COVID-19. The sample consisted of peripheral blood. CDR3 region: CASSPGDRGEAFF. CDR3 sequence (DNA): TGTGCCAGCTCACCTGGGGACAGGGGTGAAGCTTTCTTT.